This T cell receptor (beta chain) originates from a study of shared clonotypes between healthy human individuals (dated by TCRdb to the early 2020s). With respect to the entire study: The cohort included three men and a couple of women between 18 and 49 years of age. For each donor, CD4 naive and CD4 memory were each run on three plates, CD8 naive on two plates, and CD8 memory on one plate. The study deeply sequenced blood TCR repertoires of about 5 healthy adults to estimate repertoire size and the extent of clonotype sharing between individuals. To increase sequencing depth and limit assay-specific biases, different laboratories used diverse techniques to prepare libraries and sequence TCR repertoires. Between about 0.94 and 8.9 billion PBMCs per donor were obtained by leukapheresis. Study-wide findings and limitations: Estimated clonotype richness was generally larger for naive than for memory subsets. Based on pairwise subsampling, the degree of clonotype sharing among donors was expected to be affected by sequencing depth. Compared with non-shared clonotypes, the clonotypes found in all four sorted-subset donors had higher generation probabilities. Only blood was sampled, and tissue TCR repertoires likely differ from those in blood. Rarefaction of sorted-subset datasets indicated incomplete sequencing despite the large sequencing depth. Across several donors, around 5% of naive CD4, more than 3% of naive CD8, 2.3% of memory CD4, and over 0.35% of memory CD8 clonotypes were shared. Because the study included a small number of donors, the genetic and exposure-history diversity represented was limited.

Using the deep immunoSEQ assay, multiplex PCR amplified TCR CDR3 regions from genomic DNA. For each cell subset, the extracted genomic DNA was distributed evenly across all wells of several immunoSEQ 96-well plates, and each plate served as one replicate. Each replicate PCR for sorted subsets received approximately 220 ng genomic DNA, equal to roughly 29,000 T cell genomes. The purified libraries were quantified using a Qubit 3.0 fluorometer, sized with a Bioanalyzer 2100, and then quantified again using the KAPA Library Quantification kit. Every immunoSEQ 96-well plate was sequenced on a separate single-read 150-cycle Illumina NextSeq 550 flow cell. From the authors' description of their analysis: Because the immunoSEQ output included only junctional sequences and no quality scores, the filtering could not be the same as the filtering used for full-length reads. Sequences were annotated with PyIR, a Python wrapper for IgBLAST v1.9, and V/J genes and CDR3 were assigned using IMGT germline references. Reads were filtered out if the reads had weak V/J assignments (E-value above 1e-6), no CDR3, stop codons, out-of-frame junctions, or ambiguous translated residues. A V3J clonotype was defined by an identical inferred V gene, J gene, and CDR3 amino acid sequence. Percentage overlap between repertoires was calculated by dividing the number of shared unique clonotypes by the size of the smaller repertoire. Richness of each repertoire was evaluated using RTK rarefaction, the Chao1 estimator, and Recon v2.1 estimates of unobserved clonotypes. OLGA was used to compute generation probabilities for all TCRbeta clonotypes that the gDNA method yielded from a few donors. TCRdb mirrors the immuneACCESS table, restricted to in-frame sequences. Some clones are absent from its copies; in checked studies, under half trace to an unresolved V gene, and the reason for the others is unknown. V and J calls plus clone size are reproduced from that table; the DNA served to infer D and trimming. For this sample there are 2 million to 2.5 million clones; 90% to 95% appear just once. The ten largest clones take up 0.13% of the sample.

The CDR3 spans 14 residues, from the cysteine through the phenylalanine. Just CDR3 DNA is preserved here, 42 bases in frame from base 1. Trimming leaves V shorter by 2 bases and J shorter by 10 bases, with the junction holding 5 bases beyond the gene matches. Sequences MNHEY (CDR1) and SMNVEV (CDR2) are obtained from the germline V gene (reference sequence). A remark on this clone: It has no known antigen specificity. No per-base quality is available; no much larger clone lies one base away. The same CDR3 arises from other DNA sequences in this sample as well.

The donors were healthy, HIV-negative adults who had no recently reported acute infections or vaccinations. Only Caucasian adults living in Nashville, Tennessee, USA were represented among the donors. CD4+ T cells were enriched through magnetic negative selection, after which naive cells were positively selected on CD45RA and the remaining negative fraction served as the memory subset. Blood was collected by leukapheresis, and PBMCs were isolated by Ficoll-Histopaque density gradient centrifugation and then cryopreserved in liquid nitrogen vapor phase. Purity and quantity of every magnetically sorted T cell population were checked by analytical flow cytometry. Each sorted fraction had its genomic DNA isolated and then quantified by UV absorbance on a Nanodrop 2000c.

The source is a man aged 18-30 years in good health. Specimen: naive CD4+ T cells sorted from blood. Interpreted using the paper, the cell subset or site label stands for: CD45RA+ positively selected. The sequence is built from TRBV27 and TRBJ1-6; a stretch of 7 junction bases matches TRBD1. The nucleotide sequence reads as follows: TGTGCCAGCAGTTTAAACAGGGGTGGATCACCCCTCCACTTT. Its coded protein is CASSLNRGGSPLHF.